One T cell receptor beta chain is described in this entry. This sample stems from a study of glioma-infiltrating T cells after dendritic cell vaccination. The protocol was immunoSEQ multiplex PCR, while the TCRdb copy is restricted to in-frame clones and leaves out a portion. This table holds 20,000 to 25,000 clones, about four fifths found once. The sample was blood, taken before dendritic cell vaccination. This TCR was recovered from a human donor with glioblastoma.

CDR3 DNA: TGCGCCAGCAGCGGAGGGACTAGCGGGAGTTGGATGAGATCCTACAATGAGCAGTTCTTC. Translating gives CASSGGTSGSWMRSYNEQFF. V gene TRBV5-1 combines with J gene TRBJ2-1; 14 bases match TRBD2. This CDR3 has 20 amino acids. Trimming at V came to 4 bases and at J to 1 base, leaving 13 bases not matched to a gene. Per germline, CDR1 SGHRS and CDR2 YFSETQ.